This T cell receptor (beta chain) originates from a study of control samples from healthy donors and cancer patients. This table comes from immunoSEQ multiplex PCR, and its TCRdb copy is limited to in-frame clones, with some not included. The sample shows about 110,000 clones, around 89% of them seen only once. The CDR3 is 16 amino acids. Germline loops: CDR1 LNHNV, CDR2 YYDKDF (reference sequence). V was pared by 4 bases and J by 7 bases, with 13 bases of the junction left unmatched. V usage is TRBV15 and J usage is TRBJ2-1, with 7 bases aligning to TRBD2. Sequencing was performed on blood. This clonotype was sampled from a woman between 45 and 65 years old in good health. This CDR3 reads CATSTGEGSGRNEQFF. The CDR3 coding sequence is TGTGCCACCAGCACGGGGGAGGGGTCGGGGAGGAATGAGCAGTTCTTC.